This TCR beta chain was captured by sequencing in a study of shared T cell receptors in the human thymus. Libraries were prepared by immunoSEQ multiplex PCR; TCRdb keeps only in-frame clonotypes and omits some of them. Altogether hundreds of thousands of clones are present, around 95% being singletons, with the ten largest covering around 0.019%. CDR1 and CDR2 from the germline V gene are SNHLY and FYNNEI. The CDR3 runs 13 residues. J lost 9 bases, V lost 9 bases, and 9 bases had no gene match. Sequences were obtained from thymocytes. V is TRBV2 and J is TRBJ2-1, with TRBD1 matching 9 bases. The clonotype comes from a human donor. In DNA, the CDR3 is TGTGCCAGTAGGACAGGGGATAGGAGTGAGCAGTTCTTC. Translating gives CASRTGDRSEQFF.